Listed here are 12 T cell receptor beta chains from one sample, sequenced in a study of blood T cells in healthy people across ages. Primers used in a second PCR of about 7 to 12 cycles were a sample-barcoded 5' primer and a J-beta primer mix. TCRdb reanalysed the 5' RACE reads using MiXCR and keeps one entry per CDR3 protein. The table records over 1,200,000 distinct CDR3 sequences, 55% to 75% of them present only once. Sequenced input: blood. The receptors derive from a young man in good health.

The V and J genes are TRBV7-9 and TRBJ1-1, with D tentatively TRBD1 (5 bases). CDR1 and CDR2 (germline): SEHNR, FQNEAQ (reference sequence). The V end was cut by 4 bases, the J end by 2 bases, with 11 bases between. There are 14 residues in the CDR3. CDR3 amino acids: CASSSDSPNTEAFF. CDR3 bases: TGTGCCAGCAGCTCTGACAGCCCAAACACTGAAGCTTTCTTT.

The chain has TRBV11-1 and TRBJ2-4, with D maybe TRBD1 (6 bases). The J call may be in error: the DNA end matches TRBJ2-7 better. The CDR3 spans 15 residues. Germline V gives CDR1 SGHAT, CDR2 FQDESV (reference sequence). The CDR3 region is CASSPNRVWSYEQYF. CDR3 in DNA: TGTGCCAGCAGCCCGAACAGGGTTTGGTCCTACGAGCAGTACTTC.

The chain uses TRBV28 and TRBJ2-1; D possibly corresponds to TRBD1 (5 bases). The J call is in doubt because the DNA end fits TRBJ2-7 better. This CDR3 has 12 residues. Germline V CDR1 and CDR2: MDHEN, SYDVKM. CDR3: CASSYQGVEQYF. The CDR3 bases are TGTGCCAGCAGTTACCAGGGTGTCGAGCAGTACTTC.

The V and J genes are TRBV7-9 and TRBJ1-4, with 10 bases fitting TRBD1. The germline V gene has CDR1 SEHNR and CDR2 FQNEAQ (reference sequence). V lost 5 bases and J lost 8; bases outside the gene matches: 2. The CDR3 is 13 residues long. The CDR3 reads CASSMGQGEKLFF. CDR3 in DNA: TGTGCCAGCAGCATGGGACAGGGGGAAAAACTGTTTTTT.

This clonotype was picked up a small number of times. The rearrangement links TRBV12-3 or TRBV12-4 to TRBJ2-1; TRBD1 matches 9 bases. V lost 5 bases, J lost 2 bases, and 7 bases stayed unmatched. CDR3 size: 16 residues. This chain's CDR3 is CASSLYGTGPYNEQFF. In nucleotides, the CDR3 is TGTGCCAGCAGTCTTTACGGGACAGGGCCCTACAATGAGCAGTTCTTC.

V and J are TRBV5-1 and TRBJ1-2, with D unresolved. Germline CDR1 is SGHRS and CDR2 is YFSETQ. This CDR3 comprises 16 residues. V was shortened by 0 bases and J by 8 bases, with 20 bases between the two germline ends. CDR3 sequence reads: CASSLEVRAFEEGYTF. The CDR3 DNA follows: TGCGCCAGCAGCTTGGAGGTCCGGGCATTCGAGGAGGGCTACACCTTC.

This chain joins TRBV12-3 or TRBV12-4 and TRBJ2-1; perhaps D is TRBD1 or TRBD2 (5 bases each). Trimming took off 7 bases at V and 5 bases at J, with 18 bases between the two ends. The CDR3 is 15 residues long. This chain's CDR3 is CASKTKRLGDNEQFF. The DNA of the CDR3 is TGTGCCAGCAAAACTAAGCGACTGGGGGACAATGAGCAGTTCTTC.

The chain is built from TRBV29-1 and TRBJ1-2, with D tentatively TRBD1 (6 bases). Germline lookup yields CDR1 SQVTM and CDR2 ANQGSEA. Between the trimmed V and J ends, which lost 7 bases and 7 bases, there was a span of 16 bases. The CDR3 runs to 12 residues. CDR3 coding DNA: TGCAGCGCCAACGGGGGCGCGGGTGGCTACACCTTC. Translating gives CSANGGAGGYTF.

The chain couples TRBV3-1 to TRBJ2-7, with D perhaps matching TRBD2 (7 bases). The CDR3 contains 14 residues. Germline assignment: CDR1 LGHDT and CDR2 YNNKEL (reference sequence). Between the trimmed V and J ends, which lost 4 bases and 6 bases, there was a span of 16 bases. CDR3 coding DNA: TGTGCCAGCAGCCTCCGGGCCCGGGGGGCCGAGCAGTACTTC. This translates into CASSLRARGAEQYF.

The table lists this clonotype with many counts. V is TRBV7-2 and J is TRBJ2-3, with TRBD2 matching 15 bases. The germline V gene has CDR1 SGHTA and CDR2 FQGNSA. The V and J ends lost 3 bases and 13 bases, in that order; junction bases with no gene match: 8. The CDR3 is 15 residues long. CDR3 protein: CASSFFRTSGGAEYF. The CDR3 nucleotides are TGTGCCAGCAGCTTTTTTAGGACTAGCGGGGGGGCGGAGTATTTT.

V and J are TRBV15 and TRBJ2-7; either TRBD1 or TRBD2 may fit D (5 bases each). The ends were cut back, 0 bases at V and 7 bases at J, with 16 bases in the middle. CDR3 length: 15 residues. Germline V gene sequence: CDR1 LNHNV, CDR2 YYDKDF (reference sequence). The CDR3 spells CATSRDRGLVGEQYF. Here the CDR3 DNA reads TGTGCCACCAGCAGAGACCGGGGCTTAGTTGGGGAGCAGTACTTC.

V and J are TRBV7-9 and TRBJ1-4; the match to TRBD1 covers 8 bases. The V gene end was trimmed by 1 base and the J gene end by 4 bases; junction bases not matched to a gene: 2. Germline CDR1 and CDR2: SEHNR and FQNEAQ (reference sequence). The CDR3 is 15 residues long. DNA for the CDR3: TGTGCCAGCAGCTTAGTGACAGGGGTTAATGAAAAACTGTTTTTT. The encoded protein is CASSLVTGVNEKLFF. Using reference TRBV7-9 and TRBJ1-4 for the parts outside the CDR3, the full variable domain is DTGVSQNPRHKITKRGQNVTFRCDPISEHNRLYWYRQTLGQGPEFLTYFQNEAQLEKSRLLSDRFSAERPKGSFSTLEIQRTEQGDSAMYLCASSLVTGVNEKLFFGSGTQLSVL.